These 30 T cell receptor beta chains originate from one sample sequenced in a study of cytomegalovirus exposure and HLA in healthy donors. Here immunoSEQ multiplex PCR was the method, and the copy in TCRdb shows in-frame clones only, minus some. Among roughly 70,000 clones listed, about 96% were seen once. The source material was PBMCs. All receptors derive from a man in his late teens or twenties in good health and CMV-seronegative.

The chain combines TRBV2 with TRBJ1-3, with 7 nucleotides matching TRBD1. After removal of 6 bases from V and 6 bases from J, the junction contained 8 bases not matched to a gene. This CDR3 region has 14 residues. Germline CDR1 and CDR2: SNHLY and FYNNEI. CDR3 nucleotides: TGTGCCAGCAGACCTACAGGGGCTGAAAACACCATATATTTT. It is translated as CASRPTGAENTIYF.

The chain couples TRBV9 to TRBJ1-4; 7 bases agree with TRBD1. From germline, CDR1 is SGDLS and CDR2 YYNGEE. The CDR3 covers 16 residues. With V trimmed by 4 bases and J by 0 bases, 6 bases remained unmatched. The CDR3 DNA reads TGTGCCAGCAGCATAGGGACAGTCGCAACTAATGAAAAACTGTTTTTT. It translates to CASSIGTVATNEKLFF.

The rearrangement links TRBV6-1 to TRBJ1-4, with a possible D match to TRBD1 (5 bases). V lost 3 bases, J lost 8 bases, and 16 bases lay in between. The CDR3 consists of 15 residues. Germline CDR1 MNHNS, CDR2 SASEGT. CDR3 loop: CASSDLRTFGEKLFF. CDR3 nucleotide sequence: TGTGCCAGCAGTGACCTACGGACATTTGGAGAAAAACTGTTTTTT.

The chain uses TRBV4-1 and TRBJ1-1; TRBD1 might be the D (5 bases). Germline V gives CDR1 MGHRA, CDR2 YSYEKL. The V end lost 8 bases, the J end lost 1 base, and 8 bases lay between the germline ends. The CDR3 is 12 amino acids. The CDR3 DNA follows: TGCGCCAGCTCGGGGGGGAACACTGAAGCTTTCTTT. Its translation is CASSGGNTEAFF.

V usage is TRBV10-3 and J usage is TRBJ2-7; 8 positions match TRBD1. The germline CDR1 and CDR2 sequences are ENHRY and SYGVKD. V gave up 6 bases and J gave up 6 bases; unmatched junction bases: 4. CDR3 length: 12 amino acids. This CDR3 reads CAISSDRGEQYF. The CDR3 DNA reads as TGTGCCATCAGCTCAGACAGGGGCGAGCAGTACTTC.

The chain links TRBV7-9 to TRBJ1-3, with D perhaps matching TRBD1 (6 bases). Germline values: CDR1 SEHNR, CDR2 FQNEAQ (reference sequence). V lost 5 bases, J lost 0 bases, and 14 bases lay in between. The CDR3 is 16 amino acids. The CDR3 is CASSVETGFSGNTIYF. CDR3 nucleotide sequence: TGTGCCAGCAGCGTCGAGACAGGCTTCTCTGGAAACACCATATATTTT.

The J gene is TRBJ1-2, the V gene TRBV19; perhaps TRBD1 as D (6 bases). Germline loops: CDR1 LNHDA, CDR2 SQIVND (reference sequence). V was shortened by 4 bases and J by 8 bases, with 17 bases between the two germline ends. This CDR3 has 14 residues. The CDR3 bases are TGTGCCAGTAGTACCCCCGACAGGTGGGGAGGCTACACCTTC. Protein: CASSTPDRWGGYTF.

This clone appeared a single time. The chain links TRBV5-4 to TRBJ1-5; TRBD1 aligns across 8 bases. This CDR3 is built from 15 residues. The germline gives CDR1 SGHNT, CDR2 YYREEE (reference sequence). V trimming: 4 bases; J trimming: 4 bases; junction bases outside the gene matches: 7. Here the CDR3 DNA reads TGTGCCAGCAGCATCGGAGGGACAGGTAATCAGCCCCAGCATTTT. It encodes CASSIGGTGNQPQHF.

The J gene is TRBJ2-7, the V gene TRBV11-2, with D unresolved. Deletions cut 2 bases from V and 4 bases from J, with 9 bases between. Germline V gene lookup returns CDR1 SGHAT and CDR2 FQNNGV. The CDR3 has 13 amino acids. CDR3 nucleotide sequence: TGTGCCAGCAGCTTACCCTCCCGGTACGAGCAGTACTTC. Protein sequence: CASSLPSRYEQYF.

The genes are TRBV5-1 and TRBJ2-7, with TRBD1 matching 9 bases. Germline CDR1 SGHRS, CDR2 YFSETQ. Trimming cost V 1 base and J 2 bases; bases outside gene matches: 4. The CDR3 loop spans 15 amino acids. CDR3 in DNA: TGCGCCAGCAGCTTGTTAGGGACAGGGACCTACGAGCAGTACTTC. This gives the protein CASSLLGTGTYEQYF. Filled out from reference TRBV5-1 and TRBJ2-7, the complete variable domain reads KAGVTQTPRYLIKTRGQQVTLSCSPISGHRSVSWYQQTPGQGLQFLFEYFSETQRNKGNFPGRFSGRQFSNSRSEMNVSTLELGDSALYLCASSLLGTGTYEQYFGPGTRLTVT.

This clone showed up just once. CDR3 DNA sequence: TGTGCCACCAGCAGAGATTTGGGGGCGTCGAACACTGAAGCTTTCTTT. Encoded protein: CATSRDLGASNTEAFF. The rearrangement links TRBV15 to TRBJ1-1; TRBD1 is a possible D gene (6 bases). The germline V gene has CDR1 LNHNV and CDR2 YYDKDF (reference sequence). V shed 0 bases and J shed 1 base, with 12 bases lying between them. CDR3 length: 16 amino acids. The full variable domain, its missing parts supplied by reference TRBV15 and TRBJ1-1, is DAMVIQNPRYQVTQFGKPVTLSCSQTLNHNVMYWYQQKSSQAPKLLFHYYDKDFNNEADTPDNFQSRRPNTSFCFLDIRSPGLGDTAMYLCATSRDLGASNTEAFFGQGTRLTVV.

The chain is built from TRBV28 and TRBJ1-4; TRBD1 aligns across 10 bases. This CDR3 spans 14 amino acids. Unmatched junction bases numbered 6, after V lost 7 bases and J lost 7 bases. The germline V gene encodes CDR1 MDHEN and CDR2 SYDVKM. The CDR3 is CASTRDRGGEKLFF. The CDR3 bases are TGTGCCAGCACCCGGGACAGGGGAGGTGAAAAACTGTTTTTT.

CDR3 coding DNA: TGTGCCAGCAGCGCCCACCACAGGGACGTCAATGAGCAGTTCTTC. Translation gives CASSAHHRDVNEQFF. The V call is TRBV7-3, the J call TRBJ2-1; D may be TRBD1 (6 bases). CDR1 is SGHTA, CDR2 FQGTGA, per germline. With 5 bases removed from V and 6 bases from J, the gap between germline ends came to 17 bases. This CDR3 is 15 amino acids long.

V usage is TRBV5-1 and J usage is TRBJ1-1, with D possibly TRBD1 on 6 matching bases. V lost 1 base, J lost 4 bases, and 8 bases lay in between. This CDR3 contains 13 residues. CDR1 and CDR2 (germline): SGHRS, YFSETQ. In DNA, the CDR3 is TGCGCCAGCAGCTTGCGGACAGCCACTGAAGCTTTCTTT. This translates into CASSLRTATEAFF.

The CDR3 sequence is CASTLTGLNNQPQHF. In DNA, the CDR3 is TGTGCCAGTACCCTCACAGGGTTAAACAATCAGCCCCAGCATTTT. V is TRBV19 and J is TRBJ1-5, with a tentative D call TRBD1 (6 bases). Trimming left V 7 bases short and J 3 bases short, with 16 bases between. The V gene's germline CDR1 is LNHDA and CDR2 SQIVND (reference sequence). The CDR3 is 15 amino acids.

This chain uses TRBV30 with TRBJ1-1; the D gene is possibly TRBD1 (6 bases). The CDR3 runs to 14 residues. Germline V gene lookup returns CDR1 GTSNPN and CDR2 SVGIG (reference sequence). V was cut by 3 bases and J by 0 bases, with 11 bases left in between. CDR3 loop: CAWRQGTLNTEAFF. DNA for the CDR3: TGTGCCTGGAGGCAGGGGACATTGAACACTGAAGCTTTCTTT.

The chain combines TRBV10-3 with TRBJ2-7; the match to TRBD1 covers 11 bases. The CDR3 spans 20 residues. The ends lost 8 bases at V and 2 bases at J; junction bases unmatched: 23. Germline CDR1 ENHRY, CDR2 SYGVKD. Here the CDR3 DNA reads TGTGCCATCGGCGACCCCGGGACAGGGGGATCGCTAGCGGGGACCTACGAGCAGTACTTC. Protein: CAIGDPGTGGSLAGTYEQYF.

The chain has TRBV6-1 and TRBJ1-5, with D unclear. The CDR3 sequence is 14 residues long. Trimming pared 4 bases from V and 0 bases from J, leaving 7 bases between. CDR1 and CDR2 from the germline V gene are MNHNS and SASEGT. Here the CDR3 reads CASSGHLSNQPQHF. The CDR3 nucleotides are TGTGCCAGCAGTGGACATCTTAGCAATCAGCCCCAGCATTTT.

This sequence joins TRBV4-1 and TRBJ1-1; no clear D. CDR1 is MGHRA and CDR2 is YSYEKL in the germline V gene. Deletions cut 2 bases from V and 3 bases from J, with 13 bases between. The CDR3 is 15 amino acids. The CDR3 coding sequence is TGCGCCAGCAGCCAACTCCACTCCGCCGACACTGAAGCTTTCTTT. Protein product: CASSQLHSADTEAFF.

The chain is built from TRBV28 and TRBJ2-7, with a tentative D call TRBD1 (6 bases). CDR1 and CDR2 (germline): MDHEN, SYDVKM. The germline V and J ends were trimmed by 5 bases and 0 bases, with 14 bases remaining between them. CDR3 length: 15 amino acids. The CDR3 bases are TGTGCCAGCAGTCGTACAGGGTCAAGCTCCTACGAGCAGTACTTC. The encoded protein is CASSRTGSSSYEQYF. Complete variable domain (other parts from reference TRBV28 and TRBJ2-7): DVKVTQSSRYLVKRTGEKVFLECVQDMDHENMFWYRQDPGLGLRLIYFSYDVKMKEKGDIPEGYSVSREKKERFSLILESASTNQTSMYLCASSRTGSSSYEQYFGPGTRLTVT.

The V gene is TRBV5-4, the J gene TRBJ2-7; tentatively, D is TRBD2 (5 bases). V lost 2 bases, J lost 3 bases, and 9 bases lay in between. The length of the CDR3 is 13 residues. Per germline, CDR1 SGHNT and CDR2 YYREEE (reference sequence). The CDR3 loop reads CASSFGLYYEQYF. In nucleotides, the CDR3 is TGTGCCAGCAGCTTTGGACTTTACTACGAGCAGTACTTC.

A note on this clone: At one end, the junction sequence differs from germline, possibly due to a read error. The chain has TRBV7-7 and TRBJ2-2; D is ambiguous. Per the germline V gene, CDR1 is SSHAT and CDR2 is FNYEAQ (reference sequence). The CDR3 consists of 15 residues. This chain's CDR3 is CASSPGAGNTGELFF. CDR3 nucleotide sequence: TGTGCTAGCAGCCCCGGTGCAGGGAACACCGGGGAGCTGTTTTTT.

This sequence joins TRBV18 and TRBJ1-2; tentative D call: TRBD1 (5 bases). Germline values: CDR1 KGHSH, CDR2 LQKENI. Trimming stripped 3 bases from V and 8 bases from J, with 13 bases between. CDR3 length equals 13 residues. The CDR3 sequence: CASSPSRARGYTF. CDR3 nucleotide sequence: TGTGCCAGCTCACCTTCCAGGGCGAGGGGCTACACCTTC.

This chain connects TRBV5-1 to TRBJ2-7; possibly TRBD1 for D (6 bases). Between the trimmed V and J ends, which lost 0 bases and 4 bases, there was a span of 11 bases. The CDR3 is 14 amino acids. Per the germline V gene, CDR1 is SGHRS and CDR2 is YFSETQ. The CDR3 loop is CASSLDRENYEQYF. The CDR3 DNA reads TGCGCCAGCAGCTTGGACAGGGAGAATTACGAGCAGTACTTC. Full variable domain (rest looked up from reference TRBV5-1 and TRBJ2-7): KAGVTQTPRYLIKTRGQQVTLSCSPISGHRSVSWYQQTPGQGLQFLFEYFSETQRNKGNFPGRFSGRQFSNSRSEMNVSTLELGDSALYLCASSLDRENYEQYFGPGTRLTVT.

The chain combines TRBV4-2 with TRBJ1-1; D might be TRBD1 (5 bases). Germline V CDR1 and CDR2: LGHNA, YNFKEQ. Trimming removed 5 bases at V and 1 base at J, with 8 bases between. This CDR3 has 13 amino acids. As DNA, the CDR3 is TGTGCCAGCAGCTCCGGACAGAACACTGAAGCTTTCTTT. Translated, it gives CASSSGQNTEAFF.

CDR3 in amino acids: CASRRTGWTEAFF. CDR3 nucleotides: TGTGCCAGCAGGAGGACAGGGTGGACTGAAGCTTTCTTT. The rearrangement uses TRBV6-1 and TRBJ1-1, with 8 bases matching TRBD1. The CDR3 spans 13 residues. CDR1 is MNHNS, CDR2 SASEGT, per germline. V trimming: 6 bases; J trimming: 5 bases; junction bases outside the gene matches: 5.

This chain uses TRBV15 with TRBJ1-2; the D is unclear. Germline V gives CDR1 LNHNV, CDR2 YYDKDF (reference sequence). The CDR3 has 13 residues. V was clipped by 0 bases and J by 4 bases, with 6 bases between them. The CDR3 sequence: CATSRDGPYGYTF. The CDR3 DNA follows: TGTGCCACCAGCAGAGATGGGCCCTATGGCTACACCTTC. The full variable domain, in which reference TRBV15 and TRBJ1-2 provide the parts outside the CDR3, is DAMVIQNPRYQVTQFGKPVTLSCSQTLNHNVMYWYQQKSSQAPKLLFHYYDKDFNNEADTPDNFQSRRPNTSFCFLDIRSPGLGDTAMYLCATSRDGPYGYTFGSGTRLTVV.

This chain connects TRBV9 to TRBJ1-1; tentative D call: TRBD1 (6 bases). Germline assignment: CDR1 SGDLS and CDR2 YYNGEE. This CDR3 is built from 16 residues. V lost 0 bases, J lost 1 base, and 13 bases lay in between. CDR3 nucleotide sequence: TGTGCCAGCAGCGTAGTGGGAACAGGGCCGAACACTGAAGCTTTCTTT. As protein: CASSVVGTGPNTEAFF.

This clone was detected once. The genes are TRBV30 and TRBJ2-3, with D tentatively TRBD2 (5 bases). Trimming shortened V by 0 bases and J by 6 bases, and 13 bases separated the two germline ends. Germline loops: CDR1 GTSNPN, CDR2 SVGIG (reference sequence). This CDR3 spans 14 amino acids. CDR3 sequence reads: CAWSVRARGDTQYF. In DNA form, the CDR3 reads TGTGCCTGGAGTGTACGAGCGCGCGGGGATACGCAGTATTTT.

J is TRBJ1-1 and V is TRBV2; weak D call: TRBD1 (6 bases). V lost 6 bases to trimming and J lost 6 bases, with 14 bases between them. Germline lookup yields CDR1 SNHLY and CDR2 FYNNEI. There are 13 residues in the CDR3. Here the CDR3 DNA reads TGTGCCAGCAGGTGGACAGCCGGCTCTGAAGCTTTCTTT. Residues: CASRWTAGSEAFF.